A selection of T cell receptor beta chains follows, all from one sample in a study of OX40 agonist ivuxolimab in advanced cancers. The method was immunoSEQ multiplex PCR; TCRdb's version includes in-frame clones alone and lacks a portion of them. The table records fewer than 20,000 clones, 75% to 85% of them present only once. Sample: CD4+ or CD8+ T cells sorted from blood, taken in a trial of the OX40 agonist ivuxolimab. The receptor source for this set is an adult with an advanced solid tumor such as melanoma, head and neck, liver or kidney cancer. Each CDR3 is given with its conserved first and last residue. The order of the fields is D gene, clone size, V gene, J gene, CDR3 protein, CDR3 DNA. The D gene is left open where the match is weak. Some rows have no size entry. The others give once, few or many, or a class for an expanded clone.

D gene: -
clone size: -
V gene: TRBV6-1
J gene: TRBJ1-3
CDR3 protein: CASSGWGMGFSGNTIYF
CDR3 DNA: TGTGCCAGCAGTGGTTGGGGCATGGGATTCTCTGGAAACACCATATATTTT

D gene: TRBD2
clone size: -
V gene: TRBV9
J gene: TRBJ2-7
CDR3 protein: CASSVGLAGTYEQYF
CDR3 DNA: TGTGCCAGCAGCGTCGGACTAGCGGGGACCTACGAGCAGTACTTC

D gene: TRBD2
clone size: once
V gene: TRBV7-2
J gene: TRBJ2-7
CDR3 protein: CASSLAGGSSYEQYF
CDR3 DNA: TGTGCCAGCAGCTTAGCCGGGGGGTCCTCCTACGAGCAGTACTTC

D gene: TRBD2
clone size: -
V gene: TRBV5-1
J gene: TRBJ2-7
CDR3 protein: CASSLVVAGNYEQYF
CDR3 DNA: TGCGCCAGCAGCTTGGTAGTAGCGGGGAACTACGAGCAGTACTTC

D gene: TRBD1
clone size: -
V gene: TRBV6-1
J gene: TRBJ1-4
CDR3 protein: CASSPLGTGPEKLFF
CDR3 DNA: TGTGCCAGCAGTCCCCTAGGGACAGGGCCTGAAAAACTGTTTTTT

D gene: TRBD1
clone size: -
V gene: TRBV30
J gene: TRBJ1-3
CDR3 protein: CAWEPLGQRSGNTIYF
CDR3 DNA: TGTGCCTGGGAGCCCTTGGGACAGCGCTCTGGAAACACCATATATTTT

D gene: TRBD2
clone size: -
V gene: TRBV7-2
J gene: TRBJ2-5
CDR3 protein: CASSRTSGGQETQYF
CDR3 DNA: TGTGCCAGCAGCCGGACCAGCGGGGGGCAAGAGACCCAGTACTTC

D gene: -
clone size: -
V gene: TRBV21-1
J gene: TRBJ2-5
CDR3 protein: CASSRGVETQYF
CDR3 DNA: TGTGCCAGCAGCAGAGGGGTAGAGACCCAGTACTTC

D gene: -
clone size: -
V gene: TRBV21-1
J gene: TRBJ1-5
CDR3 protein: CASSETGRKGQPQHF
CDR3 DNA: TGTGCCAGCAGCGAAACAGGTCGGAAGGGTCAGCCCCAGCATTTT

D gene: TRBD2
clone size: -
V gene: TRBV5-1
J gene: TRBJ2-3
CDR3 protein: CASSLLRAGSTDTQYF
CDR3 DNA: TGCGCCAGCAGCTTGTTAAGAGCGGGGAGCACAGATACGCAGTATTTT

D gene: TRBD1
clone size: -
V gene: TRBV7-9
J gene: TRBJ2-7
CDR3 protein: CASSRDRGLQIRYEQYF
CDR3 DNA: TGTGCCAGCAGCAGGGACAGGGGGCTCCAAATCCGCTACGAGCAGTACTTC

D gene: -
clone size: once
V gene: TRBV5-1
J gene: TRBJ1-3
CDR3 protein: CASSEAGGNTIYF
CDR3 DNA: TGCGCCAGCAGTGAGGCGGGTGGAAACACCATATATTTT

D gene: TRBD2
clone size: -
V gene: TRBV2
J gene: TRBJ2-1
CDR3 protein: CASRATTQGLAGASPYNEQFF
CDR3 DNA: TGTGCCAGCAGGGCAACAACCCAGGGACTAGCGGGAGCCTCACCCTACAATGAGCAGTTCTTC

D gene: -
clone size: -
V gene: TRBV4-1
J gene: TRBJ1-3
CDR3 protein: CASTQFIRGAGSGNTIYF
CDR3 DNA: TGCGCCAGCACCCAATTCATTCGGGGGGCAGGCTCTGGAAACACCATATATTTT

D gene: TRBD2
clone size: -
V gene: TRBV6-6
J gene: TRBJ2-1
CDR3 protein: CASSTGLAGVSEQFF
CDR3 DNA: TGTGCCAGCAGTACGGGACTAGCGGGAGTATCTGAGCAGTTCTTC

D gene: -
clone size: -
V gene: TRBV15
J gene: TRBJ1-3
CDR3 protein: CATSRRQPSGNTIYF
CDR3 DNA: TGTGCCACCAGCAGACGACAGCCTTCTGGAAACACCATATATTTT

D gene: -
clone size: -
V gene: TRBV11-3
J gene: TRBJ2-1
CDR3 protein: CASSRDRTRRGEQFF
CDR3 DNA: TGTGCCAGCAGCCGAGACAGGACTAGGCGGGGTGAGCAGTTCTTC

D gene: -
clone size: -
V gene: TRBV18
J gene: TRBJ2-1
CDR3 protein: CASSLRSATSSYNEQFF
CDR3 DNA: TGTGCCAGCTCACTTCGGAGTGCCACGAGCTCCTACAATGAGCAGTTCTTC

D gene: TRBD1
clone size: -
V gene: TRBV7-6
J gene: TRBJ2-7
CDR3 protein: CASSWPGQGSYEQYF
CDR3 DNA: TGTGCCAGCAGCTGGCCGGGACAGGGCTCCTACGAGCAGTACTTC

D gene: TRBD1
clone size: -
V gene: TRBV2
J gene: TRBJ1-1
CDR3 protein: CASTQSTGAGTEAFF
CDR3 DNA: TGTGCCAGCACCCAAAGTACAGGGGCAGGCACTGAAGCTTTCTTT

D gene: TRBD2
clone size: -
V gene: TRBV6-4
J gene: TRBJ2-3
CDR3 protein: CASSPLAGGTDTQYF
CDR3 DNA: TGTGCCAGCAGTCCTCTAGCGGGGGGCACAGATACGCAGTATTTT

D gene: -
clone size: -
V gene: TRBV30
J gene: TRBJ2-3
CDR3 protein: CAWMALSTDTQYF
CDR3 DNA: TGTGCCTGGATGGCACTAAGCACAGATACGCAGTATTTT